The 23 T cell receptor beta chains reported below all come from one sample, sequenced in a study of Ad26.COV2.S vaccination and SARS-CoV-2 variants. The treatment denotes: 15 to 20 received Ad26.COV2.S at low or high dose, single or two shots; 5 received placebo; per-sample allocation not given. Sampling was performed 63 days after the first vaccine or placebo injection. Data came from immunoSEQ multiplex PCR; TCRdb stores just in-frame clones and leaves some out. The profile covers roughly 330,000 clones, with around 90% appearing a single time and roughly 6% taken by the ten largest. The specimen comprised peripheral blood, sampled in a trial of Ad26.COV2.S vaccine versus placebo. These receptors were obtained from a person aged 18-65 years who received the Ad26.COV2.S COVID-19 vaccine or a placebo.

V gene TRBV6-2 or TRBV6-3 combines with J gene TRBJ1-1, with 10 bases identical to TRBD1. The CDR3 runs 14 residues. The junction had 8 bases not matched to a gene; V was cut back by 4 bases and J by 9 bases. Germline loops: CDR1 MNHEY, CDR2 SVGEGT. The CDR3 protein is CASSLNPGQGKAFF. CDR3 nucleotides: TGTGCCAGCAGTTTAAACCCGGGACAGGGGAAAGCTTTCTTT.

The chain links TRBV4-3 to TRBJ2-1; TRBD2 is a possible D gene (5 bases). The germline V gene encodes CDR1 LGHNA and CDR2 YSLEER. The CDR3 spans 13 residues. Trimming removed 4 bases from V and 9 bases from J, with 13 bases in between. Here the CDR3 reads CASSPWTEGEQFF. CDR3 in DNA: TGCGCCAGCAGCCCGTGGACCGAGGGTGAGCAGTTCTTC.

This clone was seen a handful of times. The chain combines TRBV19 with TRBJ2-7, with 8 bases aligning to TRBD1. CDR1 LNHDA and CDR2 SQIVND come from the germline V gene (reference sequence). The CDR3 extends over 13 amino acids. V lost 5 bases and J lost 6; bases outside the gene matches: 6. Written as DNA, the CDR3 is TGTGCCAGTAGTCCGCGACAGGGGTTCGAGCAGTACGTC. Encoded protein: CASSPRQGFEQYV.

The V call is TRBV7-2, the J call TRBJ1-1, with 7 bases that match TRBD1. V lost 5 bases, J lost 5 bases, and 11 bases stayed unmatched. The germline V gene has CDR1 SGHTA and CDR2 FQGNSA. This CDR3 is 15 amino acids long. DNA of the CDR3: TGTGCCAGCAGCCTCGTCGGACAGGTTGAAACTGAAGCTTTCTTT. Protein product: CASSLVGQVETEAFF.

V usage is TRBV5-1 and J usage is TRBJ1-3, with D tentatively TRBD1 (6 bases). Trimming removed 0 bases from V and 3 bases from J, with 19 bases in between. CDR3 size: 18 residues. CDR1 SGHRS and CDR2 YFSETQ come from the germline V gene. The CDR3 is CASSLEGSGGSRGNTIYF. CDR3 DNA: TGCGCCAGCAGCTTGGAGGGGTCGGGGGGCTCCCGTGGAAACACCATATATTTT.

The J gene is TRBJ1-1, the V gene TRBV27; D is unresolved. V lost 8 bases and J 0 bases, leaving 16 bases between the germline ends. CDR3 length: 15 amino acids. Germline-derived CDR1 and CDR2 are MNHEY and SMNVEV (reference sequence). CDR3 bases: TGTGCCAGCGGACCTCTTGGTACATTGAACACTGAAGCTTTCTTT. Its protein is CASGPLGTLNTEAFF.

The rearrangement uses TRBV30 and TRBJ1-5, with 10 positions matching TRBD1. Losses at the gene ends were 4 bases for V and 5 bases for J; bases not matched to a gene: 8. The CDR3 covers 15 residues. Looked up from germline, CDR1 is GTSNPN and CDR2 is SVGIG (reference sequence). The CDR3 DNA sequence: TGTGCCTGGAATTCTCTCGGACAGGGGGATCAGCCCCAGCATTTT. Amino acid sequence: CAWNSLGQGDQPQHF. Supplemented by reference TRBV30 and TRBJ1-5, the full variable domain reads SQTIHQWPATLVQPVGSPLSLECTVEGTSNPNLYWYRQAAGRGLQLLFYSVGIGQISSEVPQNLSASRPQDRQFILSSKKLLLSDSGFYLCAWNSLGQGDQPQHFGDGTRLSIL.

V and J are TRBV11-2 and TRBJ1-2; 10 bases are shared with TRBD1. Germline V lookup: CDR1 SGHAT, CDR2 FQNNGV. With 5 bases clipped from V and 4 bases from J, the junction kept 7 bases outside the gene matches. This CDR3 region has 15 residues. The DNA for the CDR3 is TGTGCCAGCAGCCGCCCGGGACAGGGGAGCTATGGCTACACCTTC. Protein: CASSRPGQGSYGYTF.

The gene calls are TRBV4-1 and TRBJ2-3, with TRBD2 matching over 11 bases. CDR1 and CDR2 (germline): MGHRA, YSYEKL. Losses at the gene ends were 4 bases for V and 2 bases for J; bases not matched to a gene: 8. This CDR3 spans 17 amino acids. DNA for the CDR3: TGCGCCAGCAGCCGATACGGGACTAGCGGCGACACAGATACGCAGTATTTT. This codes for CASSRYGTSGDTDTQYF.

The CDR3 DNA follows: TGTGCCAGCAGGCCCGGGACAGGGGGCTACGAGCAGTACTTC. Residues: CASRPGTGGYEQYF. V usage is TRBV6-5 and J usage is TRBJ2-7, with 11 bases fitting TRBD1. The junction had 4 bases not matched to a gene; V was cut back by 6 bases and J by 3 bases. The CDR3 runs to 14 residues. The germline V gene encodes CDR1 MNHEY and CDR2 SVGAGI.

This chain joins TRBV7-2 and TRBJ2-1, with 9 bases identical to TRBD2. This CDR3 has 13 residues. In germline, CDR1 is SGHTA, CDR2 FQGNSA. V was clipped by 3 bases and J by 8 bases; unmatched bases: 2. CDR3 DNA: TGTGCCAGCAGCTTTGCGGGAGGGTATGAGCAGTTCTTC. Translation gives CASSFAGGYEQFF.

This clone was recorded only once. The V gene is TRBV7-9, the J gene TRBJ2-3; D not resolved. The germline V gene encodes CDR1 SEHNR and CDR2 FQNEAQ (reference sequence). The CDR3 is 15 residues long. The V end lost 5 bases, the J end lost 3 bases, and 15 bases lay between the germline ends. This chain's CDR3 is CASSPGRLVTDTQYF. CDR3 bases: TGTGCCAGCAGCCCCGGACGTCTGGTAACAGATACGCAGTATTTT.

This sequence joins TRBV6-2 or TRBV6-3 and TRBJ1-5; no clear D. Germline V gene data show CDR1 as MNHEY and CDR2 as SVGEGT. V was trimmed by 5 bases and J by 6 bases, leaving 14 bases between them. The CDR3 is made up of 14 amino acids. The CDR3 is CASSIAAESQPQHF. The CDR3 DNA reads TGTGCCAGCAGTATCGCGGCCGAATCTCAGCCCCAGCATTTT.

This chain joins TRBV5-6 and TRBJ1-2; D is unresolved. Germline assignment: CDR1 SGHDT and CDR2 YYEEEE. This CDR3 region has 14 residues. Trimming pared 4 bases from V and 4 bases from J, leaving 14 bases between. The CDR3 region has the DNA TGTGCCAGCAGCACCGGACGGACGAGCTATGGCTACACCTTC. Translated, it gives CASSTGRTSYGYTF. The variable domain in full, completed from reference TRBV5-6 and TRBJ1-2, reads DAGVTQSPTHLIKTRGQQVTLRCSPKSGHDTVSWYQQALGQGPQFIFQYYEEEERQRGNFPDRFSGHQFPNYSSELNVNALLLGDSALYLCASSTGRTSYGYTFGSGTRLTVV.

The chain recombines TRBV28 with TRBJ2-7; D might be TRBD2 (6 bases). This CDR3 is built from 12 residues. Trimming removed 5 bases at V and 10 bases at J, with 15 bases between. Germline V gene sequence: CDR1 MDHEN, CDR2 SYDVKM. CDR3: CASSGGRPGQYV. The CDR3 nucleotides are TGTGCCAGCAGTGGGGGGAGGCCTGGACAGTACGTC.

The rearrangement uses TRBV3-1 (or the pseudogene TRBV3-2) and TRBJ2-1; 11 positions agree with TRBD2. Germline V gene lookup returns CDR1 LGHDT and CDR2 YNNKEL (reference sequence). The CDR3 consists of 20 residues. Unmatched junction bases numbered 14, after V lost 4 bases and J lost 0 bases. CDR3 bases: TGTGCCAGCAGCCCCTCTAGCGGGAGGCCTTTTGACTACTCCTACAATGAGCAGTTCTTC. Protein: CASSPSSGRPFDYSYNEQFF.

The V call is TRBV11-2, the J call TRBJ2-7, with a tentative D call TRBD2 (5 bases). Germline V lookup: CDR1 SGHAT, CDR2 FQNNGV. V lost 3 bases, J lost 1 base, and 10 bases lay in between. The CDR3 has 14 residues. DNA for the CDR3: TGTGCCAGCAGCTTCGGGGTCGGGTCCTACGAGCAGTACTTC. Translating it yields CASSFGVGSYEQYF. The whole variable domain, filled in from reference TRBV11-2 and TRBJ2-7, reads EAGVAQSPRYKIIEKRQSVAFWCNPISGHATLYWYQQILGQGPKLLIQFQNNGVVDDSQLPKDRFSAERLKGVDSTLKIQPAKLEDSAVYLCASSFGVGSYEQYFGPGTRLTVT.

This chain joins TRBV6-2 or TRBV6-3 and TRBJ1-2, with a possible D match to TRBD1 (6 bases). Germline values: CDR1 MNHEY, CDR2 SVGEGT. This CDR3 has 13 amino acids. Trimming removed 2 bases from V and 4 bases from J, with 8 bases in between. The CDR3 reads CASSYGGAYGYTF. The CDR3 region has the DNA TGTGCCAGCAGTTACGGGGGGGCCTATGGCTACACCTTC.

This clone was observed a single time. The gene calls are TRBV5-6 and TRBJ1-1; possible D gene TRBD1, 6 bases. Trimming removed 4 bases at V and 10 bases at J, with 29 bases between. Per the germline V gene, CDR1 is SGHDT and CDR2 is YYEEEE. The CDR3 contains 17 residues. The CDR3 sequence is CASSQWTAVGEHFGAFF. DNA of the CDR3: TGTGCCAGCAGCCAATGGACAGCCGTAGGGGAACACTTCGGAGCTTTCTTT.

This chain links TRBV6-2 or TRBV6-3 with TRBJ2-1, with D hard to call. Trimming removed 5 bases from V and 10 bases from J, with 6 bases in between. The CDR3 consists of 10 residues. Germline V gene data show CDR1 as MNHEY and CDR2 as SVGEGT. CDR3 bases: TGTGCCAGCAGTCACGGAGAGCAGTTCTTC. It is translated as CASSHGEQFF.

This rearrangement joins TRBV20-1 to TRBJ2-7, with D unclear. V lost 0 bases and J lost 6, with 6 bases in between. The CDR3 extends over 11 amino acids. Looked up from germline, CDR1 is DFQATT and CDR2 is SNEGSKA (reference sequence). Written as DNA, the CDR3 is TGCAGTGCTAGAGATTTCCCCGAGCAGTACTTC. As protein: CSARDFPEQYF.

The V and J genes are TRBV9 and TRBJ2-2, with no clear D. CDR3 length equals 15 residues. Germline values: CDR1 SGDLS, CDR2 YYNGEE. Trimming pared 1 base from V and 1 base from J, leaving 8 bases between. CDR3: CASSVNVGNTGELFF. CDR3 DNA sequence: TGTGCCAGCAGCGTAAACGTTGGGAACACCGGGGAGCTGTTTTTT.

The genes are TRBV30 and TRBJ1-2, with a tentative D call TRBD1 (5 bases). Germline V gene sequence: CDR1 GTSNPN, CDR2 SVGIG (reference sequence). Trimming shortened V by 3 bases and J by 7 bases, and 15 bases separated the two germline ends. The CDR3 loop spans 13 amino acids. This chain's CDR3 is CAWREGMVFGYTF. CDR3 coding DNA: TGTGCCTGGAGGGAGGGGATGGTATTTGGCTACACCTTC.